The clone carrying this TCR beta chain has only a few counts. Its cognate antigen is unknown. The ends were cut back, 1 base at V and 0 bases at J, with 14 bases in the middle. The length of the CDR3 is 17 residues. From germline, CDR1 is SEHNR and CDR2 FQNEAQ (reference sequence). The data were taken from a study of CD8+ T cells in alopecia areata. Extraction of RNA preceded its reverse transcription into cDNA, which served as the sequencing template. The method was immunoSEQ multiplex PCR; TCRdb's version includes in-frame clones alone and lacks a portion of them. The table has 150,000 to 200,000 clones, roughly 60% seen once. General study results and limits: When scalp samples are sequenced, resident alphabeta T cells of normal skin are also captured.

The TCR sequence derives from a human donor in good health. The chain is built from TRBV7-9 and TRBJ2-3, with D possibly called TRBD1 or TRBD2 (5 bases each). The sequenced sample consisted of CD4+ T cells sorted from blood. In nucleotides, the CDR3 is TGTGCCAGCAGCTTAGATAGAGGGGCGAGGAGCACAGATACGCAGTATTTT. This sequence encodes CASSLDRGARSTDTQYF.